This record looks at one T cell receptor beta chain sequence and its context. Its cognate antigen is unknown. This CDR3 has 15 amino acids. Germline loops: CDR1 MGHRA, CDR2 YSYEKL. The germline V and J ends were trimmed by 5 bases and 7 bases, with 18 bases remaining between them. This entry belongs to a study of naive and memory T cell subsets. Points from the study as a whole: The power law exponent of TCR abundance differed between naive and memory cells.

The beta constant-region primer was an equimolar mix of two oligonucleotides covering TRBC1 and TRBC2. Nested alpha and beta constant-region primers with the SP2 primer drove four PCR rounds on ligated cDNA. Via MiXCR, TCRdb re-called the UMI-ligation and nested PCR reads, giving one row per CDR3 protein. The table has some 8,000 distinct CDR3 sequences, over 25% seen once; the top ten hold around three fifths. CD8 T cells were positively selected from what remained after CD4 positive selection. The sample consisted of CD8+ TEMRA cells from blood. Documented subset: effector memory re-expressing CD45RA, CD45RA+ CD27-. The chain combines TRBV4-1 with TRBJ2-1, with TRBD2 as a possible D gene (7 bases). The clonotype comes from a human donor in good health. The CDR3 reads CASSLGGGSFNEQFF. The CDR3 nucleotides read TGCGCCAGCAGCTTGGGAGGGGGGAGCTTTAATGAGCAGTTCTTC.